The clone carrying this TCR beta chain has a single count. No antigen is known for it. Using immunoSEQ multiplex PCR, the repertoire was profiled, and TCRdb retains in-frame clones only, with some absent. The table includes under 95,000 clones, 94% detected once. These data come from a study of siplizumab effects on memory and regulatory T cells. Study-level results: Alloreactive clones mapping to unstimulated subsets formed only a minor fraction.

CDR3 length equals 13 residues. The V gene end was trimmed by 1 base and the J gene end by 13 bases; junction bases not matched to a gene: 9. Per the germline V gene, CDR1 is SGHDN and CDR2 is FVKESK. This receptor was identified in a human donor in good health. The chain uses TRBV14 and TRBJ1-2, with 7 bases identical to TRBD1. Source material: non-Treg CD4+ T cells sorted from blood. This chain's CDR3 is CASSQVRKGAITF. DNA for the CDR3: TGTGCCAGCAGCCAAGTCCGGAAGGGGGCGATCACCTTC.